Each of the 21 T cell receptor beta chains below was sequenced from the same sample in a study of blood T cell repertoires in COVID-19. The table came from immunoSEQ multiplex PCR; TCRdb's copy has only in-frame clones and leaves some out. The sample has 150,000 to 200,000 clones; roughly 90% are singletons. Sequenced: peripheral blood. These receptors all come from a woman aged 55-70 years with COVID-19, enrolled during active disease.

The rearrangement joins TRBV28 to TRBJ2-7, with no clear D. The CDR3 is 14 residues long. V shed 3 bases and J shed 0 bases, with 9 bases lying between them. Germline V gene sequence: CDR1 MDHEN, CDR2 SYDVKM. CDR3 loop: CASSLGYSSYEQYF. CDR3 nucleotide sequence: TGTGCCAGCAGTTTGGGCTATTCCTCCTACGAGCAGTACTTC.

This chain joins TRBV30 and TRBJ1-1, with D hard to call. Trimming shortened V by 7 bases and J by 0 bases, and 3 bases separated the two germline ends. Germline loops: CDR1 GTSNPN, CDR2 SVGIG (reference sequence). The CDR3 extends over 10 amino acids. CDR3 coding DNA: TGTGCCTCAATGAACACTGAAGCTTTCTTT. As protein: CASMNTEAFF.

The chain has TRBV10-3 and TRBJ2-1, with 7 bases lining up with TRBD2. Per germline, CDR1 ENHRY and CDR2 SYGVKD. The CDR3 extends over 15 amino acids. With 7 bases clipped from V and 8 bases from J, the junction kept 14 bases outside the gene matches. The CDR3 DNA sequence: TGTGCCATCATGGATACCGGGACTACCAGGTATGAGCAGTTCTTC. This sequence encodes CAIMDTGTTRYEQFF.

The chain joins TRBV9 to TRBJ2-5; possibly TRBD2 for D (6 bases). This CDR3 comprises 17 residues. V gave up 4 bases and J gave up 1 base, with 20 bases separating them. Germline CDR1 is SGDLS and CDR2 is YYNGEE. CDR3 sequence reads: CASSPSFPAGPQETQYF. CDR3 nucleotides: TGTGCCAGCAGCCCCTCGTTTCCAGCGGGCCCCCAAGAGACCCAGTACTTC. Complete variable domain (other parts from reference TRBV9 and TRBJ2-5): DSGVTQTPKHLITATGQRVTLRCSPRSGDLSVYWYQQSLDQGLQFLIQYYNGEERAKGNILERFSAQQFPDLHSELNLSSLELGDSALYFCASSPSFPAGPQETQYFGPGTRLLVL.

The chain uses TRBV27 and TRBJ2-6, with 9 bases identical to TRBD1. CDR3 length equals 16 residues. Looked up from germline, CDR1 is MNHEY and CDR2 is SMNVEV (reference sequence). V shed 6 bases and J 3 bases; nucleotides not matched to a gene: 6. CDR3: CASSYRQGDGANVLTF. As DNA, the CDR3 is TGTGCCAGCAGCTATAGACAGGGGGATGGGGCCAACGTCCTGACTTTC.

The chain couples TRBV7-3 to TRBJ2-1; 7 bases fit TRBD2. Germline values: CDR1 SGHTA, CDR2 FQGTGA. This CDR3 has 16 residues. Trimming removed 5 bases from V and 8 bases from J; junction bases left unmatched: 15. DNA of the CDR3: TGTGCCAGCAGCCGGTCTGGCGGGAGCGTTACGGATGAGCAGTTCTTC. It specifies CASSRSGGSVTDEQFF.

The chain couples TRBV9 to TRBJ2-3; 9 bases agree with TRBD1. Germline V gives CDR1 SGDLS, CDR2 YYNGEE. Trimming cost V 0 bases and J 3 bases; bases outside gene matches: 2. The CDR3 consists of 15 residues. The CDR3 is CASSVAGTGTDTQYF. The CDR3 DNA sequence: TGTGCCAGCAGCGTAGCCGGGACAGGGACAGATACGCAGTATTTT.

This clone was seen only once. The chain has TRBV7-2 and TRBJ2-2; 9 bases align to TRBD1. CDR1 and CDR2 (germline): SGHTA, FQGNSA. V was clipped by 11 bases and J by 3 bases; unmatched bases: 10. CDR3 length: 15 amino acids. CDR3: CASSPGQGYTGELFF. In nucleotides, the CDR3 is TGTGCCTCTAGTCCGGGACAGGGTTACACCGGGGAGCTGTTTTTT.

This clone was counted between two and nine times. This chain connects TRBV7-9 to TRBJ2-6, with D tentatively TRBD2 (6 bases). CDR3 length: 19 residues. The germline CDR1 and CDR2 sequences are SEHNR and FQNEAQ (reference sequence). V shed 4 bases and J shed 3 bases, with 22 bases lying between them. The CDR3 protein is CASSSHMRAGRNGANVLTF. CDR3 coding DNA: TGTGCCAGCAGCTCCCATATGAGGGCGGGAAGAAATGGGGCCAACGTCCTGACTTTC.

This clone was observed once. One end of the junction fails to match germline, which may point to a read error. The J gene is TRBJ2-7, the V gene TRBV19, with 8 bases that match TRBD1. The CDR3 consists of 16 residues. Germline CDR1 reads LNHDA; CDR2 reads SQIVND (reference sequence). The CDR3 DNA follows: TGTGCCAGTAGTCCCCAAGATCAGGGGGCATATGTGTCCCTGCACTTC. This translates into CASSPQDQGAYVSLHF.

This clone showed up just a few times. The CDR3 sequence: CASSIGQGGQFF. CDR3 nucleotides: TGTGCCAGCAGCATCGGACAGGGTGGGCAGTTCTTC. The V and J genes are TRBV11-2 and TRBJ2-1; 8 bases match TRBD1. The CDR3 length is 12 residues. J was trimmed by 12 bases and V by 5 bases; bases with no gene match: 6. CDR1 and CDR2 (germline): SGHAT, FQNNGV.

V and J are TRBV19 and TRBJ1-1; 7 bases are a match to TRBD1. Germline trimming cut 6 bases from V and 0 bases from J; bases unmatched to any gene: 4. In germline, CDR1 is LNHDA, CDR2 SQIVND (reference sequence). The CDR3 covers 14 residues. CDR3 residues: CASRGTDMNTEAFF. CDR3 DNA: TGTGCCAGTAGAGGGACAGACATGAACACTGAAGCTTTCTTT.

This chain uses TRBV5-5 with TRBJ2-2, with 7 bases that match TRBD2. Germline V CDR1 and CDR2: SGHKS, YYEKEE (reference sequence). Losses at the gene ends were 4 bases for V and 1 base for J; bases not matched to a gene: 10. CDR3 length: 17 amino acids. The CDR3 coding sequence is TGTGCCAGCAGCCCGACCCCGGGGGGAGGGAACACCGGGGAGCTGTTTTTT. The encoded protein is CASSPTPGGGNTGELFF.

This chain connects TRBV6-2 or TRBV6-3 to TRBJ2-2, with D possibly matching TRBD2 (6 bases). The CDR3 runs 17 residues. V was shortened by 6 bases and J by 2 bases, with 19 bases between the two germline ends. Looked up from germline, CDR1 is MNHEY and CDR2 is SVGEGT. The CDR3 bases are TGTGCCAGCAGCCACAGAAGTCCGGCGGGAAACACCGGGGAGCTGTTTTTT. This sequence encodes CASSHRSPAGNTGELFF.

CDR3 DNA sequence: TGTGCCAGTAGTCCCGGTACGACCCAGTACTTC. Translated: CASSPGTTQYF. The gene calls are TRBV19 and TRBJ2-5, with unresolved D. V lost 5 bases to trimming and J lost 7 bases, with 8 bases between them. Germline V gives CDR1 LNHDA, CDR2 SQIVND (reference sequence). The CDR3 spans 11 residues.

The chain is built from TRBV5-4 and TRBJ1-5, with D unresolved. The CDR3 runs 13 residues. Germline-derived CDR1 and CDR2 are SGHNT and YYREEE (reference sequence). V lost 4 bases and J lost 3, with 8 bases in between. CDR3 nucleotides: TGTGCCAGCAGCGATGGACTCAATCAGCCCCAGCATTTT. Its translation: CASSDGLNQPQHF. Together with reference TRBV5-4 and TRBJ1-5, the CDR3 gives the full variable domain: ETGVTQSPTHLIKTRGQQVTLRCSSQSGHNTVSWYQQALGQGPQFIFQYYREEENGRGNFPPRFSGLQFPNYSSELNVNALELDDSALYLCASSDGLNQPQHFGDGTRLSIL.

The chain joins TRBV9 to TRBJ2-2, with 11 bases fitting TRBD1. The J segment lost 0 bases and the V segment lost 7 bases, leaving 5 bases of the junction unmatched. The CDR3 has 16 residues. CDR1 is SGDLS and CDR2 is YYNGEE in the germline V gene. In DNA form, the CDR3 reads TGTGCCAGCCGAGGGGACAGGGGGGCGAACACCGGGGAGCTGTTTTTT. Amino acid sequence: CASRGDRGANTGELFF. The full variable domain, completed using reference TRBV9 and TRBJ2-2, is DSGVTQTPKHLITATGQRVTLRCSPRSGDLSVYWYQQSLDQGLQFLIQYYNGEERAKGNILERFSAQQFPDLHSELNLSSLELGDSALYFCASRGDRGANTGELFFGEGSRLTVL.

Turning to this clone: Sequence at one end of the junction differs from germline and may be a read error. The V call is TRBV18, the J call TRBJ1-2; D is uncertain. The CDR3 sequence is 11 residues long. Germline V gene data show CDR1 as KGHSH and CDR2 as LQKENI. The CDR3 DNA reads TGTGCTAGCTCACCGAAAGAGAGCTACACCTTC. Protein: CASSPKESYTF.

This chain uses TRBV5-3 with TRBJ2-1; no clear D gene. Being an ORF, TRBV5-3 has a function that is uncertain. The CDR3 spans 14 residues. Trimming took off 4 bases at V and 8 bases at J, with 16 bases between the two ends. The DNA for the CDR3 is TGTGCCAGAAGCCAGCTCGGCGAGAGGTATGAGCAGTTCTTC. Translation: CARSQLGERYEQFF.

The rearrangement uses TRBV6-2 or TRBV6-3 and TRBJ2-7, with TRBD1 identical over 7 bases. V shed 6 bases and J 3 bases; nucleotides not matched to a gene: 5. The CDR3 sequence is 13 residues long. CDR1 MNHEY and CDR2 SVGEGT come from the germline V gene. CDR3 in amino acids: CASSQWDSYEQYF. Here the CDR3 DNA reads TGTGCCAGCAGCCAATGGGACAGCTACGAGCAGTACTTC.

In this sample, this clone turned up once. This sequence joins TRBV6-2 or TRBV6-3 and TRBJ2-5; tentatively, D is TRBD2 (5 bases). Trimming took 5 bases from V and 2 from J, leaving 15 bases between them. Germline assignment: CDR1 MNHEY and CDR2 SVGEGT. The CDR3 length is 15 residues. The CDR3, as DNA: TGTGCCAGCAGTCCCGGGGTGCGGGCTCAAGAGACCCAGTACTTC. Encoded protein: CASSPGVRAQETQYF.